Here is one T cell receptor beta chain with its context. Trimming shortened V by 2 bases and J by 0 bases, and 9 bases separated the two germline ends. From germline, CDR1 is SGHTA and CDR2 FQGTGA. The CDR3 sequence is 15 residues long. From the 5' RACE reads, TCRdb called clonotypes with MiXCR, one entry per CDR3 protein. This table has 450,000 to 600,000 distinct CDR3 sequences, around 22% appearing once. The data were obtained in a study of identical twins. The sample also formed part of further work on yellow fever vaccine responses in identical twins.

The sample consisted of CD4+ T cells sorted from blood. The source of this sequence is a woman under 30 in good health. The chain combines TRBV7-3 with TRBJ2-3, with D perhaps TRBD2 (5 bases). In DNA, the CDR3 is TGTGCCAGCAGCTTACAGCCGGGAAGCACAGATACGCAGTATTTT. Translation gives CASSLQPGSTDTQYF.